This T cell receptor (beta chain) was captured by sequencing in a study of shared clonotypes between healthy human individuals. Study-level points and caveats: Sequencing depth was predicted to influence how clonotypes are shared among donors.

Genomic DNA of each subset was evenly split across several immunoSEQ plates. In the authors' methods: Sequence data from immunoSEQ were junction-only and lacked quality scores; consequently, filtering differed. Clones were read by immunoSEQ multiplex PCR, and TCRdb kept only the in-frame ones, dropping some. V and J calls plus clone size are reproduced from that table; the DNA served to infer D and trimming. Of around 480,000 clones in the sample, 60% to 80% are singletons; the top ten hold about an eighth. V was clipped by 0 bases and J by 0 bases, with 18 bases between them. Germline V gene sequence: CDR1 LNHNV, CDR2 YYDKDF (reference sequence). This CDR3 is 19 amino acids long. With respect to this clone: The antigen is undetermined.

This clonotype originated in a woman between 40 and 55 years old in good health. Some clones in this sample may be carry-over from other donors' samples. Sequences were obtained from PBMCs. The chain links TRBV15 to TRBJ1-3; D call uncertain. The CDR3 region is CATSRDLGGGDNSGNTIYF. CDR3 sequence (DNA): TGTGCCACCAGCAGAGATCTGGGTGGTGGCGACAACTCTGGAAACACCATATATTTT. Supplemented by reference TRBV15 and TRBJ1-3, the full variable domain reads DAMVIQNPRYQVTQFGKPVTLSCSQTLNHNVMYWYQQKSSQAPKLLFHYYDKDFNNEADTPDNFQSRRPNTSFCFLDIRSPGLGDTAMYLCATSRDLGGGDNSGNTIYFGEGSWLTVV.